This TCR beta chain originates from a study of identical twins. Study-level findings and limits: Out-of-frame alpha sequences common to twins exhibited a surplus of low generation probability. There is a chance that invariant MAIT and iNKT cells partially muddied zero-insertion analyses.

TCRdb independently ran MiXCR on the 5' RACE reads; one entry per CDR3 protein. Of approximately 410,000 distinct CDR3 sequences in the sample, around a sixth are singletons; the top ten hold less than 15%. The CDR3 length is 14 residues. Germline CDR1 and CDR2: LGHNA and YSLEER. V was cut by 4 bases and J by 2 bases, with 11 bases left in between. This clonotype was detected only a few times. Its antigen is not identified. The sequencing input was naive T cells sorted from blood. V is TRBV4-3 and J is TRBJ1-1, with D possibly TRBD1 on 5 matching bases. The receptor's source is a middle-aged man in good health. This chain's CDR3 is CASSRSGVNTEAFF. CDR3 sequence (DNA): TGCGCCAGCAGCCGGTCGGGGGTAAACACTGAAGCTTTCTTT.